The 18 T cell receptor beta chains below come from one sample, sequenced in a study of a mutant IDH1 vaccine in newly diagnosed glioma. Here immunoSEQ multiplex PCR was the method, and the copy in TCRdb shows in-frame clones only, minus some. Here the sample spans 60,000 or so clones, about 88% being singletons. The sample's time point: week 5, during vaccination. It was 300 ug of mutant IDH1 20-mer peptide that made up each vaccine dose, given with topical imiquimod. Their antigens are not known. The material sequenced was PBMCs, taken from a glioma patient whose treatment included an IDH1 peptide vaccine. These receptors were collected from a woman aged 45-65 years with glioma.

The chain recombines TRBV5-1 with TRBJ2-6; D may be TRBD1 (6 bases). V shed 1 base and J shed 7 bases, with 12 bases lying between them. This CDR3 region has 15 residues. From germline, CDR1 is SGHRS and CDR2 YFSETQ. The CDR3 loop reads CASSLKQGGANVLTF. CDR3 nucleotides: TGCGCCAGCAGCTTGAAACAGGGTGGAGCCAACGTCCTGACTTTC.

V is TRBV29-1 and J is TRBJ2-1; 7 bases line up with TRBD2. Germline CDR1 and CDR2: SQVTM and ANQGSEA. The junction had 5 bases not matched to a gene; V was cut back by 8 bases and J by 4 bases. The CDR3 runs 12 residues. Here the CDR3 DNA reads TGCAGCCTCGGGGGAGGGTACAATGAGCAGTTCTTC. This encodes CSLGGGYNEQFF.

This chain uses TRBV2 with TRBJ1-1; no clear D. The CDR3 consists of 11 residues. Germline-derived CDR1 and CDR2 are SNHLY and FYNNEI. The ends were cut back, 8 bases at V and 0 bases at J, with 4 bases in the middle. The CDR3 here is CASAMNTEAFF. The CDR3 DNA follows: TGTGCCAGCGCCATGAACACTGAAGCTTTCTTT.

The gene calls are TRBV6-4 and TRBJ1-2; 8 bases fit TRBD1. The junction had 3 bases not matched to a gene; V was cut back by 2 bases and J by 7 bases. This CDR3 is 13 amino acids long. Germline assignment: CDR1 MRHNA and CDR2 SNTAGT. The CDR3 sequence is CASSDAGGFGYTF. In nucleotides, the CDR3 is TGTGCCAGCAGTGACGCAGGGGGCTTTGGCTACACCTTC.

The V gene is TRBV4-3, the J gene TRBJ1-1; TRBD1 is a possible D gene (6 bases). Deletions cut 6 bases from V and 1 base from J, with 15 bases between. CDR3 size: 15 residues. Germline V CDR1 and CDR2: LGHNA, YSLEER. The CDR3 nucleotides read TGCGCCAGCAGACAGGGAGGGAGCGGGAACACTGAAGCTTTCTTT. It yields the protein CASRQGGSGNTEAFF.

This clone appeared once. The CDR3 loop reads CASSIDSKVGRGRQPQHF. DNA of the CDR3: TGTGCCAGTAGTATAGATTCCAAGGTGGGGAGGGGACGACAGCCCCAGCATTTT. The chain links TRBV19 to TRBJ1-5; D possibly corresponds to TRBD1 (5 bases). CDR1 and CDR2 (germline): LNHDA, SQIVND (reference sequence). CDR3 size: 18 residues. Trimming left V 0 bases short and J 7 bases short, with 22 bases between.

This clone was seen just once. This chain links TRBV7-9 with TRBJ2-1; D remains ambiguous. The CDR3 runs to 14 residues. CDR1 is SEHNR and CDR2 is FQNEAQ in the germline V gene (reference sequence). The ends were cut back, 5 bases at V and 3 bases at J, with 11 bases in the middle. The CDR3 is CASSPAGYYNEQFF. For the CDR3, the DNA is TGTGCCAGCAGCCCTGCTGGCTACTACAATGAGCAGTTCTTC.

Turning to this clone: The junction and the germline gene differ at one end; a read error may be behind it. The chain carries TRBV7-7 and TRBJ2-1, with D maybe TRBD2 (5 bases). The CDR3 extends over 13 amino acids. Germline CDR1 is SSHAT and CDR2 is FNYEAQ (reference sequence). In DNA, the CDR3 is TGTGCTAGCAGCTTCAGACTATCGAATGAGCAGTTCTTC. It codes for CASSFRLSNEQFF.

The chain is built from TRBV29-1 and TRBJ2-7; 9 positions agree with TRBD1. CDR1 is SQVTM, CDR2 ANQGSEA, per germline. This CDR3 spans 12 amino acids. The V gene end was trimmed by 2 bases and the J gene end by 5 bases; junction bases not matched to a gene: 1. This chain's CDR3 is CSVERQGDEQYF. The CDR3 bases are TGCAGCGTTGAAAGACAGGGGGACGAGCAGTACTTC.

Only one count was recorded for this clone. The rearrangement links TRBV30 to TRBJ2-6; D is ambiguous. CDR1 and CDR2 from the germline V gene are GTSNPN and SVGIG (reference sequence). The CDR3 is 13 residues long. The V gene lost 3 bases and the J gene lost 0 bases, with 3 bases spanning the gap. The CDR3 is CAWRPSGANVLTF. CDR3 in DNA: TGTGCCTGGAGGCCCTCTGGGGCCAACGTCCTGACTTTC.

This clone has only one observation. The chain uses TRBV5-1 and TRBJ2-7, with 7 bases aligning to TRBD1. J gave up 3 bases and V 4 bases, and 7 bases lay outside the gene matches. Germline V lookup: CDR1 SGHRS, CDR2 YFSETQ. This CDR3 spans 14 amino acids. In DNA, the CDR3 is TGCGCCAGCAGCCCTACTACAGGGGACTACGAGCAGTACTTC. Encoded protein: CASSPTTGDYEQYF.

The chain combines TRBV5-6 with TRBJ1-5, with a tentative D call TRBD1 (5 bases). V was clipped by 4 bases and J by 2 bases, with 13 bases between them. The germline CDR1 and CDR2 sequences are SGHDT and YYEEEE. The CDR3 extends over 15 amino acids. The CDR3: CASSRGGEGNQPQHF. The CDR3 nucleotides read TGTGCCAGCAGCCGGGGAGGGGAGGGCAATCAGCCCCAGCATTTT. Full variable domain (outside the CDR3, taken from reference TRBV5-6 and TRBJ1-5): DAGVTQSPTHLIKTRGQQVTLRCSPKSGHDTVSWYQQALGQGPQFIFQYYEEEERQRGNFPDRFSGHQFPNYSSELNVNALLLGDSALYLCASSRGGEGNQPQHFGDGTRLSIL.

The CDR3 spells CASSLSGTGVETQYF. CDR3 DNA sequence: TGTGCCAGCAGCCTTTCCGGGACAGGGGTGGAGACCCAGTACTTC. This chain uses TRBV7-2 with TRBJ2-5; 10 bases are a match to TRBD1. This CDR3 contains 15 residues. V trimming: 5 bases; J trimming: 5 bases; junction bases outside the gene matches: 8. Germline V gives CDR1 SGHTA, CDR2 FQGNSA.

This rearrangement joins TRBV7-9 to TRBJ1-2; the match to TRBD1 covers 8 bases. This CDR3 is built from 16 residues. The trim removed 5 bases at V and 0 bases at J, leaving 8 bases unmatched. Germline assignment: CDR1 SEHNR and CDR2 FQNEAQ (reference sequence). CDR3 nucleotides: TGTGCCAGCAGCCCAGCACAGGGGGGGACTAACTATGGCTACACCTTC. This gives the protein CASSPAQGGTNYGYTF.

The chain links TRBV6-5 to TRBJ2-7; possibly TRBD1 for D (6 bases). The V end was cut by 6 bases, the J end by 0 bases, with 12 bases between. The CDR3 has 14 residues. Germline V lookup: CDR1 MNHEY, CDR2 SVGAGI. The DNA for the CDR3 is TGTGCCAGCAGCAGAAGACAGGTCTCCTACGAGCAGTACTTC. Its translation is CASSRRQVSYEQYF.

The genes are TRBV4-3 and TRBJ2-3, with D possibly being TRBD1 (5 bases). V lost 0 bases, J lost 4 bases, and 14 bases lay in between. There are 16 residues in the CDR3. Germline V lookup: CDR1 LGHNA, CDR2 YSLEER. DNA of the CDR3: TGCGCCAGCAGCCAAGAAAGGGGCCAGGGCCCAGATACGCAGTATTTT. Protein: CASSQERGQGPDTQYF.

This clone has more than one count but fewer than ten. The DNA of the CDR3 is TGTGCCAGCAGTTACGCGGACAGGGCAAACACTGAAGCTTTCTTT. This codes for CASSYADRANTEAFF. The rearrangement uses TRBV6-5 and TRBJ1-1; 8 bases are shared with TRBD1. Per the germline V gene, CDR1 is MNHEY and CDR2 is SVGAGI. V lost 2 bases and J lost 2; bases outside the gene matches: 4. This CDR3 is built from 15 residues.

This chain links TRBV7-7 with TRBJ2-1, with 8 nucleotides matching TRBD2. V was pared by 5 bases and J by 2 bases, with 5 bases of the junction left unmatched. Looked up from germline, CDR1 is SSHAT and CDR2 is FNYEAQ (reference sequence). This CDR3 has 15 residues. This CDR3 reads CASSPSGGPYNEQFF. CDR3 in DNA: TGTGCCAGCAGCCCCAGCGGGGGTCCCTACAATGAGCAGTTCTTC.